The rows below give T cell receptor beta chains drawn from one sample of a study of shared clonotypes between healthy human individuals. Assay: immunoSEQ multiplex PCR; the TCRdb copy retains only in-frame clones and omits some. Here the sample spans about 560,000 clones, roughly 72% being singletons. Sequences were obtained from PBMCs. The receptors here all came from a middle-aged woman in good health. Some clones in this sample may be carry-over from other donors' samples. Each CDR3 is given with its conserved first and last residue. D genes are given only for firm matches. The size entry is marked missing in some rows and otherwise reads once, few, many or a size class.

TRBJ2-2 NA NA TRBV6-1 TGTGCCAGCAGCGTGGACCCACACGGGGGGGAGCTGTTTTTT CASSVDPHGGELFF
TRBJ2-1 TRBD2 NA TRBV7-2 TGTGCCAGCAGCTCAACCCCTCGTGAACTAGCGGCAGGGAGGAATGAGCAGTTCTTC CASSSTPRELAAGRNEQFF
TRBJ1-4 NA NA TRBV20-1 TGCAGTGCCGGTTGGCGGGAAAAACTGTTTTTT CSAGWREKLFF
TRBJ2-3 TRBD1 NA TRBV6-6 TGTGCCAGCAGAAGACAGGGGATGGGTACAGATACGCAGTATTTT CASRRQGMGTDTQYF
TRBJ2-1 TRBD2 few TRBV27 TGTGCCAGCAGTCGTCGGGGGTCGGGACTAGCGGGAAATAATGAGCAGTTCTTC CASSRRGSGLAGNNEQFF
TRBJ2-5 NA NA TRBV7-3 TGTGCCAGCAGCGCCGGGAGTGGGGAGACCCAGTACTTC CASSAGSGETQYF
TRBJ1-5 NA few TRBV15 TGTGCCACCAGACCCTCGGCCCGCGACTGGGAGCCCCAGCATTTT CATRPSARDWEPQHF
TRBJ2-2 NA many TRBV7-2 TGTGCCAGCAGTTCCACCCCACCCCAGCGGCCCGGGGAGCTGTTTTTT CASSSTPPQRPGELFF
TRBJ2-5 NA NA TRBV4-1 TGCGCCAGCAGCCAAGCTCGGCGGCAAGAGACCCAGTACTTC CASSQARRQETQYF
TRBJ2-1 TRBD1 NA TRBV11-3 TGTGCCAGCAGCTTATACGGACAGGGTGGTGAAGGTAATGAGCAGTTCTTC CASSLYGQGGEGNEQFF
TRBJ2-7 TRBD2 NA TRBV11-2 TGTGCCAGCAGCCCCGGGACTAGGAGCCACGAGCAGTACTTC CASSPGTRSHEQYF
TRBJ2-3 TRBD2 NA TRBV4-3 TGCGCCAGCAGCCAAGATTGGGGGCTAGCGGGAGGTCCAGATACGCAGTATTTT CASSQDWGLAGGPDTQYF
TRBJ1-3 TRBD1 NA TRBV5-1 TGCGCCAGCAGCTTGTGGGGGACAGGCTCTGGAAACACCATATATTTT CASSLWGTGSGNTIYF
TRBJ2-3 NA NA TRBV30 TGTGCTTGGAGTGGGAGCAATCAGCCCCAGTATTTT CAWSGSNQPQYF
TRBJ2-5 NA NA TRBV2 TGTGCCAGCAGCCCTGGGAGGGAGACCCAGTACTTC CASSPGRETQYF
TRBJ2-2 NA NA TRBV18 TGTGCCAGCTCACCGACAGGTCCCGGGGAGCTGTTTTTT CASSPTGPGELFF
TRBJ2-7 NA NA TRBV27 TGTGCCAGCAGATCCGATACAGGGCGAGACGAGCAGTACTTC CASRSDTGRDEQYF
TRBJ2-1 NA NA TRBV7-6 TGTGCCAGCAGCTTAGATATCGGGGGAAAGAATGAGCAGTTCTTC CASSLDIGGKNEQFF
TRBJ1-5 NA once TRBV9 TGTGCCAGCAGCGTAGTAACCCTATCTCAGCCCCAGCATTTT CASSVVTLSQPQHF
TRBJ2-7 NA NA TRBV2 TGTGCCAGCAGTGAACAGGTTAGGGGCAGCGAGCAGTACTTC CASSEQVRGSEQYF
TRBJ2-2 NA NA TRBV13 TGTGCCAGCAGCTTAAGGAGGGCCTTCACCGGGGAGCTGTTTTTT CASSLRRAFTGELFF
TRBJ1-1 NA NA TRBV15 TGTGCCACCAGCAGAGACAGGATTACTGAAGCTTTCTTT CATSRDRITEAFF
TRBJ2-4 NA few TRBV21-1 TGTGCCAGCAGCAAAGGACGAGGGGGATCGACCAAAAACATTCAGTACTTC CASSKGRGGSTKNIQYF
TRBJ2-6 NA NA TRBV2 TGTGCCAGCAGTGGCACCTCTGGGGCCAACGTCCTGACTTTC CASSGTSGANVLTF
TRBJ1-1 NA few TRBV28 TGTGCCAGCAGTCCAACAGGTCGGCGGGCTTTCTTT CASSPTGRRAFF
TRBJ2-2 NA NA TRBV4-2 TGTGCCAGCAGCCGACTGCCGGCAGGGAACACCGGGGAGCTGTTTTTT CASSRLPAGNTGELFF
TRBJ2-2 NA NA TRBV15 TGTGCCACCAGCAGAGATAGGGTGGGCGAGGAGCTGTTTTTT CATSRDRVGEELFF
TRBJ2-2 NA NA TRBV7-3 TGTGCCAGCAGCGTCGGAGGGCCTGGCACCGGGGAGCTGTTTTTT CASSVGGPGTGELFF
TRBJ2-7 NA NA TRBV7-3 TGTGCCAGCAGCTTAGGAACCGGGACGGGGGCCTACGAGCAGTACTTC CASSLGTGTGAYEQYF
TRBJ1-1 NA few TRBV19 TGTGCCAGTAGTACCCCGGGACTTTCGAGGACTGAAGCTTTCTTT CASSTPGLSRTEAFF
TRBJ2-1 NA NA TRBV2 TGTGCCAGCAGGGACCCGGGGGCCGGGTTTCGCGAGCAGTTCTTC CASRDPGAGFREQFF
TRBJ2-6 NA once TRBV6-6 TGTGCCAGCAGTTACCCAACGGCGTGGGGGGCCAACGTCCTGACTTTC CASSYPTAWGANVLTF
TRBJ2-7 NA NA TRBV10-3 TGTGCCATCAGTGGGGTACAACACGAGCAGTACTTC CAISGVQHEQYF
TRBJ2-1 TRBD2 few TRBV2 TGTGCCAGCGAACTAGCGGGAGTCAATGAGCAGTTCTTC CASELAGVNEQFF
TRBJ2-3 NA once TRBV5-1 TGCGCCAGCAGCTTGGTTGGGCGGAACACAGATACGCAGTATTTT CASSLVGRNTDTQYF
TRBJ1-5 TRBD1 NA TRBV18 TGTGCCAGCTCACCCGACAGGGCCGGACAGCCCCAGCATTTT CASSPDRAGQPQHF
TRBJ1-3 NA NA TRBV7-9 TGTGCCAGCAGCAGCGGAAGGTTTTCTCTCTCTGGAAACACCATATATTTT CASSSGRFSLSGNTIYF
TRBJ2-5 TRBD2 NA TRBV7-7 TGTGCTAGCAGCTCGGGACTAGCGGGAGAAGAGACCCAGTACTTC CASSSGLAGEETQYF